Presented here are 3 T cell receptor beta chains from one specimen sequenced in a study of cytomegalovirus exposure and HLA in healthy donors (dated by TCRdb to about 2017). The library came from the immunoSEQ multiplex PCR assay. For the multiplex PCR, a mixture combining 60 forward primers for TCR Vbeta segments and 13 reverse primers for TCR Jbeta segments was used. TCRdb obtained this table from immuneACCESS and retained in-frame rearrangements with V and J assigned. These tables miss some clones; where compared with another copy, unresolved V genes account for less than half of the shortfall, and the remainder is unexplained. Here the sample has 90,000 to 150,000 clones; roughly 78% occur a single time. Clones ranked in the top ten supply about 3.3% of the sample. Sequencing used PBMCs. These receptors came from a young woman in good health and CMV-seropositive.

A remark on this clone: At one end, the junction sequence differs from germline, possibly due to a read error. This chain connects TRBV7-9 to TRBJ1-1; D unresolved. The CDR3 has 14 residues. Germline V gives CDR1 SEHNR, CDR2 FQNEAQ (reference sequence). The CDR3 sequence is CSSYPDSLGTEAFF. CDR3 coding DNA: TGTTCCAGCTACCCGGACTCACTCGGGACTGAAGCTTTCTTT.

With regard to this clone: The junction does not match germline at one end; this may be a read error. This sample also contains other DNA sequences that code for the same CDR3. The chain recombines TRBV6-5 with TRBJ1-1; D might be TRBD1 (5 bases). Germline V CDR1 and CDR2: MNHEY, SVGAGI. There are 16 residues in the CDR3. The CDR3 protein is CASSYGGARVTSEAFF. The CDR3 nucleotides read TGTGCCAGCAGTTACGGAGGGGCGCGGGTTACTTCTGAAGCCTTCTTT.

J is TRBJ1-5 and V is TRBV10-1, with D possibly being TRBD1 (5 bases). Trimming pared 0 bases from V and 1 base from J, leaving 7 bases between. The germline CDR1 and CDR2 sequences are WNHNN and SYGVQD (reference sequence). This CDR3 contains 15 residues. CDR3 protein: CASSESRESNQPQHF. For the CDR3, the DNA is TGCGCCAGCAGTGAGTCCAGGGAAAGCAATCAGCCCCAGCATTTT.